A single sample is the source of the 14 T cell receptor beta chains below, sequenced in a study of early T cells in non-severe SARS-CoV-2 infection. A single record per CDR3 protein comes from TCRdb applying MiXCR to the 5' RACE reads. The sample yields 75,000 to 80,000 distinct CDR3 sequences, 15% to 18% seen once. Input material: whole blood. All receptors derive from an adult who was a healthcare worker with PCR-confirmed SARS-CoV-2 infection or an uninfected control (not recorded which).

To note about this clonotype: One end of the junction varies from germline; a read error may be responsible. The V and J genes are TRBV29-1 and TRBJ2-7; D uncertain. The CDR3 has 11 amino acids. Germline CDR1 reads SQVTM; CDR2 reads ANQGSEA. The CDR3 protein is CSVDRNYVQYF. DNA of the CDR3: TGCAGCGTTGACAGAAACTACGTGCAGTACTTC.

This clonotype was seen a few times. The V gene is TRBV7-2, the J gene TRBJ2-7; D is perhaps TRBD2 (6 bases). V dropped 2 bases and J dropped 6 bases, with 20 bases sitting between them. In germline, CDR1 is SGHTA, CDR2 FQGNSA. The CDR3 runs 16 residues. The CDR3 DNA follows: TGTGCCAGCAGCTTAAACGGGAGAGCTAGATCGGGCGAGCAGTACTTC. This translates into CASSLNGRARSGEQYF. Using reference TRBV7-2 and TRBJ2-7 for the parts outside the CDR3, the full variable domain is GAGVSQSPSNKVTEKGKDVELRCDPISGHTALYWYRQSLGQGLEFLIYFQGNSAPDKSGLPSDRFSAERTGGSVSTLTIQRTQQEDSAVYLCASSLNGRARSGEQYFGPGTRLTVT.

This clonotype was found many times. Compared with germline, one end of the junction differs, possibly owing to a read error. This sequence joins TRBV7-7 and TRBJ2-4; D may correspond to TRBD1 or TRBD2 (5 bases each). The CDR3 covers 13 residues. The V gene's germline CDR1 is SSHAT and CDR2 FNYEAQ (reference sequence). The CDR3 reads CASSFGLGDIQYF. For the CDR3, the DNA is TGTGCTAGCAGCTTCGGGTTGGGGGACATTCAGTACTTC.

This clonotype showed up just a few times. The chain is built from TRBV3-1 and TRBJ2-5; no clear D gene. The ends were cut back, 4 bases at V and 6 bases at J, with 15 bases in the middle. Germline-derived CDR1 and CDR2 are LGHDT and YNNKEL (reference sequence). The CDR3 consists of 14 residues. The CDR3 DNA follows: TGTGCCAGCAGCCCAGGTGGTACTTTGCAGACCCAGTACTTC. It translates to CASSPGGTLQTQYF.

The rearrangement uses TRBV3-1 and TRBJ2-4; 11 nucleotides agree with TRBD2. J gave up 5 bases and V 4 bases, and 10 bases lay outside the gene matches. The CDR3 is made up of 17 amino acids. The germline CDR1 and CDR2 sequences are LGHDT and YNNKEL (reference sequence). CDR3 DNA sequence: TGTGCCAGCAGCCCTTTGCCCGGACTAGCGGGCGAAAACATTCAGTACTTC. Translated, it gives CASSPLPGLAGENIQYF.

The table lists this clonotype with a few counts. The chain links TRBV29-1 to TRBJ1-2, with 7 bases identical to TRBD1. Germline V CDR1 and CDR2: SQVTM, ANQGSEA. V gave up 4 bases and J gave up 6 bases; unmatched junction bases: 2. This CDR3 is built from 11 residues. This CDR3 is CSVATGNGYTF. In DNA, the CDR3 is TGCAGCGTTGCGACAGGGAATGGCTACACCTTC.

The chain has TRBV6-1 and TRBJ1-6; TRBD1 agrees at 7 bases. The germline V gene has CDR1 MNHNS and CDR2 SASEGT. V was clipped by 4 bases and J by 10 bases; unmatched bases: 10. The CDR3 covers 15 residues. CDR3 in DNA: TGTGCCAGCAGTGGACCGGGACAGATCGGATCACCCCTCCACTTT. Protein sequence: CASSGPGQIGSPLHF.

Here the CDR3 reads CASSLYGTGNTIYF. CDR3 DNA: TGTGCCAGCAGTTTATACGGCACTGGAAACACCATATATTTT. The gene calls are TRBV12-3 or TRBV12-4 and TRBJ1-3; D gene uncertain. The CDR3 has 14 residues. Trimming removed 2 bases at V and 2 bases at J, with 7 bases between.

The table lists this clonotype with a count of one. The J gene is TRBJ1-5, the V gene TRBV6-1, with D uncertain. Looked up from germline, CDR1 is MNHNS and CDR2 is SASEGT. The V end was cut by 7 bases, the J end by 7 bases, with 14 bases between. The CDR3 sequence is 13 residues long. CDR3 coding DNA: TGTGCCAGCAATCGGGGAGTAGGGCAGCCCCAGCATTTT. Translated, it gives CASNRGVGQPQHF.

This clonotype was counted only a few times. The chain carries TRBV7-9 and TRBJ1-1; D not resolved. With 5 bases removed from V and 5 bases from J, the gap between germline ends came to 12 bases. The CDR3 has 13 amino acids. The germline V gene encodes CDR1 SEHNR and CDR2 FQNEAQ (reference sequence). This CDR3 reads CASSMERATEAFF. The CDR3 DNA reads TGTGCCAGCAGCATGGAAAGGGCGACTGAAGCTTTCTTT.

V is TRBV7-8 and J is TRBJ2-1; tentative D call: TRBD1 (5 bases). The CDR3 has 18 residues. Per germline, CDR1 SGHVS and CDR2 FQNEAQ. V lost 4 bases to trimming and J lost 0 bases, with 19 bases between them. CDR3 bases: TGTGCCAGCAGCTCGTCTCAGGGTCCCCCGAGCTCCTACAATGAGCAGTTCTTC. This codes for CASSSSQGPPSSYNEQFF.

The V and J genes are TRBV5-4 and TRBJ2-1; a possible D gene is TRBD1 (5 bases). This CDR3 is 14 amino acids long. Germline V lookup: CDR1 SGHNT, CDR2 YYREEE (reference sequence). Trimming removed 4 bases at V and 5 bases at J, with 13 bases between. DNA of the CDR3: TGTGCCAGCAGCGCCAAAGGGGCCGACAATGAGCAGTTCTTC. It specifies CASSAKGADNEQFF.

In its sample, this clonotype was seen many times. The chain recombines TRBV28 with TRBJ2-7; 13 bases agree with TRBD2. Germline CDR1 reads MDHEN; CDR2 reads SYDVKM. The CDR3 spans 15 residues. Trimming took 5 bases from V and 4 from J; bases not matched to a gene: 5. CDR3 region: CASSPLAGGPYEQYF. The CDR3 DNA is TGTGCCAGCAGTCCACTAGCGGGGGGGCCTTACGAGCAGTACTTC.

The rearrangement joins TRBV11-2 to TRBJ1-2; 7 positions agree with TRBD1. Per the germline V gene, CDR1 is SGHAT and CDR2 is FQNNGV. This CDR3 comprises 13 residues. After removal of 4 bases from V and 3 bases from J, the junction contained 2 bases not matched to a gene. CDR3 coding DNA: TGTGCCAGCAGCTCCGGGACAGACTATGGCTACACCTTC. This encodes CASSSGTDYGYTF.